The entry below gives a single T cell receptor beta chain sequence along with its context. Antigen: not known. This sample was included in a study of CD4+ T cells in melanoma. Sequencing used immunoSEQ multiplex PCR; TCRdb keeps in-frame clones, though not all of them. The sample yields about 120,000 clones, around 93% seen once. Germline loops: CDR1 MGHRA, CDR2 YSYEKL. This CDR3 contains 15 residues. V was cut by 6 bases and J by 4 bases, with 16 bases left in between. Points from the study as a whole: A reported correlation linked neoantigen-specific CD4+ T cells to CD8+, macrophage and B cell function. Reportedly, melanoma neoantigen-specific CD4+ T cells showed varied differentiation states.

Sequenced: peripheral blood. The origin of this receptor is a human donor with melanoma. The chain couples TRBV4-1 to TRBJ2-1, with D tentatively TRBD2 (5 bases). The CDR3 nucleotides are TGCGCCAGCAGACCCGGGGTGGACCCTTACAATGAGCAGTTCTTC. Translation gives CASRPGVDPYNEQFF.